The 14 T cell receptor beta chains given below trace back to one sample, sequenced in a study of shared T cell receptors in the human thymus. Assay: immunoSEQ multiplex PCR; the TCRdb copy retains only in-frame clones and omits some. This table has about 660,000 clones, over 75% appearing once. These data were also reused for a study on human thymus T cells.

The specimen was thymocytes. Receptors were obtained from a boy in the first two years of life with a congenital heart defect.

This CDR3 reads CASSFSWASGTSITETQYF. For the CDR3, the DNA is TGTGCCAGCAGCTTTAGCTGGGCTAGCGGGACGAGTATTACGGAGACCCAGTACTTC. The chain has TRBV7-2 and TRBJ2-5, with 9 bases lining up with TRBD2. From germline, CDR1 is SGHTA and CDR2 FQGNSA. Trimming removed 3 bases from V and 5 bases from J; junction bases left unmatched: 19. This CDR3 comprises 19 residues.

The chain uses TRBV18 and TRBJ2-6; 7 bases line up with TRBD1. Looked up from germline, CDR1 is KGHSH and CDR2 is LQKENI. Trimming at V came to 3 bases and at J to 0 bases, leaving 8 bases not matched to a gene. CDR3 length: 18 amino acids. CDR3 sequence reads: CASSPSYRGLSGANVLTF. CDR3 nucleotides: TGTGCCAGCTCACCCTCATACAGGGGCCTCTCTGGGGCCAACGTCCTGACTTTC.

The gene calls are TRBV7-2 and TRBJ1-3; D unclear. V was clipped by 5 bases and J by 0 bases, with 11 bases between them. The CDR3 length is 15 residues. Per the germline V gene, CDR1 is SGHTA and CDR2 is FQGNSA. The CDR3 is CASSLRLNSGNTIYF. The CDR3 DNA reads as TGTGCCAGCAGCCTACGACTGAACTCTGGAAACACCATATATTTT.

The V and J genes are TRBV4-3 and TRBJ2-7, with unresolved D. The germline gives CDR1 LGHNA, CDR2 YSLEER. The length of the CDR3 is 13 residues. Trimming left V 0 bases short and J 7 bases short, with 10 bases between. The CDR3 bases are TGCGCCAGCAGCCAAGACCATGGGCCAGAGCAGTACTTC. This codes for CASSQDHGPEQYF.

The V call is TRBV29-1, the J call TRBJ2-1; 13 bases are shared with TRBD2. V gave up 7 bases and J gave up 7 bases; unmatched junction bases: 4. Germline V lookup: CDR1 SQVTM, CDR2 ANQGSEA. The CDR3 totals 13 residues. In DNA form, the CDR3 reads TGCAGCGATCGGACTAGCGGGAGTAATGAGCAGTTCTTC. This translates into CSDRTSGSNEQFF.

This clone was counted only a few times. The rearrangement uses TRBV11-3 and TRBJ2-1; 9 bases are shared with TRBD2. CDR3 length: 17 amino acids. V was pared by 3 bases and J by 8 bases, with 14 bases of the junction left unmatched. Germline lookup yields CDR1 SGHNT and CDR2 YENEEA. The CDR3 nucleotides read TGTGCCAGCAGCTTCCCCCAGGAAGCGGGAGGTCGAGATGAGCAGTTCTTC. Residues: CASSFPQEAGGRDEQFF.

This clone has a handful of counts. The rearrangement uses TRBV30 and TRBJ2-3; no definite D call. Trimming left V 7 bases short and J 3 bases short, with 14 bases between. Germline V gene sequence: CDR1 GTSNPN, CDR2 SVGIG (reference sequence). The CDR3 has 13 residues. As DNA, the CDR3 is TGTGCCTCGCCGTGCGGTGAGACAGATACGCAGTATTTT. This encodes CASPCGETDTQYF.

V usage is TRBV28 and J usage is TRBJ2-7; D is possibly TRBD1 (7 bases). V was clipped by 6 bases and J by 1 base, with 37 bases between them. CDR1 is MDHEN and CDR2 is SYDVKM in the germline V gene. The CDR3 loop spans 22 amino acids. The CDR3 sequence: CASRHRYRGLQGGPEGSYEQYF. Here the CDR3 DNA reads TGTGCCAGCAGGCACCGATACCGGGGATTGCAGGGGGGCCCTGAGGGATCCTACGAGCAGTACTTC.

The chain carries TRBV6-1 and TRBJ1-3; weak D call: TRBD1 (5 bases). Germline V gene data show CDR1 as MNHNS and CDR2 as SASEGT. Trimming shortened V by 2 bases and J by 3 bases, and 11 bases separated the two germline ends. This CDR3 has 15 residues. The CDR3 DNA is TGTGCCAGCAGTGAATTTAGGACAATTGGAAACACCATATATTTT. Translating it yields CASSEFRTIGNTIYF.

The gene calls are TRBV10-1 and TRBJ1-2; tentatively, D is TRBD1 (6 bases). The germline CDR1 and CDR2 sequences are WNHNN and SYGVQD (reference sequence). Between the trimmed V and J ends, which lost 3 bases and 6 bases, there was a span of 14 bases. This CDR3 contains 14 residues. CDR3 sequence: CASSDGGVWDGYTF. DNA for the CDR3: TGCGCCAGCAGTGATGGGGGCGTCTGGGATGGCTACACCTTC.

This clone was seen more than once but under ten times. The chain couples TRBV19 to TRBJ1-2, with 8 bases aligning to TRBD1. Germline CDR1 is LNHDA and CDR2 is SQIVND (reference sequence). J was trimmed by 4 bases and V by 11 bases; bases with no gene match: 6. The CDR3 is 12 residues long. The CDR3 DNA follows: TGTGCCGCCCGAGGACAGGGCTATGGCTACACCTTC. It encodes CAARGQGYGYTF.

The rearrangement links TRBV2 to TRBJ2-7; 9 bases align to TRBD1. The germline V gene has CDR1 SNHLY and CDR2 FYNNEI. The CDR3 sequence is 15 residues long. With 6 bases clipped from V and 5 bases from J, the junction kept 11 bases outside the gene matches. The chain's CDR3 is CASSPPGQGTHEQYF. CDR3 nucleotide sequence: TGTGCCAGCAGCCCCCCGGGACAGGGCACCCACGAGCAGTACTTC.

This chain joins TRBV5-6 and TRBJ2-3; 9 nucleotides line up with TRBD2. This CDR3 region has 18 residues. Germline trimming cut 0 bases from V and 2 bases from J; bases unmatched to any gene: 10. Looked up from germline, CDR1 is SGHDT and CDR2 is YYEEEE. In DNA, the CDR3 is TGTGCCAGCAGCTTGGGGATGGGGCGGGAGGGCCCCACAGATACGCAGTATTTT. Its protein product is CASSLGMGREGPTDTQYF.

The rearrangement links TRBV11-2 to TRBJ2-1, with 9 bases that match TRBD2. The trim removed 7 bases at V and 7 bases at J, leaving 5 bases unmatched. The germline V gene has CDR1 SGHAT and CDR2 FQNNGV. The CDR3 covers 13 residues. The CDR3 sequence: CASTGGGVNEQFF. In DNA form, the CDR3 reads TGTGCCAGCACAGGCGGGGGGGTGAATGAGCAGTTCTTC. Drawing the rest from reference TRBV11-2 and TRBJ2-1, the complete variable domain is EAGVAQSPRYKIIEKRQSVAFWCNPISGHATLYWYQQILGQGPKLLIQFQNNGVVDDSQLPKDRFSAERLKGVDSTLKIQPAKLEDSAVYLCASTGGGVNEQFFGPGTRLTVL.